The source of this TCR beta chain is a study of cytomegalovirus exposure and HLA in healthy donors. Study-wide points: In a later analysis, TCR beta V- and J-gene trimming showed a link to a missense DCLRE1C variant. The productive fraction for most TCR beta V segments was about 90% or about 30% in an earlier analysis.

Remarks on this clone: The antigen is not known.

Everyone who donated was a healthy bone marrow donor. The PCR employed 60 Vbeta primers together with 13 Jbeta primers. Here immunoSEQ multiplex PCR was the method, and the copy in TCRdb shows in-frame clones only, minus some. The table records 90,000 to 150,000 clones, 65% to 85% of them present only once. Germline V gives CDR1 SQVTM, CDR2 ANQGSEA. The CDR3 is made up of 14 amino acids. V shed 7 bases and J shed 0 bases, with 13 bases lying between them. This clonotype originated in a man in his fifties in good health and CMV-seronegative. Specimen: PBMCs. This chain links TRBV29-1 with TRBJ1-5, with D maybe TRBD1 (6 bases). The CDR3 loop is CSATPQGSNQPQHF. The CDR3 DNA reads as TGCAGCGCCACTCCACAGGGTAGCAATCAGCCCCAGCATTTT.